The 9 T cell receptor beta chains below come from one sample, sequenced in a study of cytomegalovirus exposure and HLA in healthy donors. Researchers ran the PCR with 60 Vbeta and 13 Jbeta primers. Assay: immunoSEQ multiplex PCR; the TCRdb copy retains only in-frame clones and omits some. The repertoire holds under 150,000 clones, with around 77% as singletons. Sequences were obtained from PBMCs. The receptors come from a woman aged 25 to 39 in good health and CMV-seropositive.

The chain uses TRBV4-1 and TRBJ2-1; a weak D match, TRBD2 (5 bases). The germline V gene encodes CDR1 MGHRA and CDR2 YSYEKL. The CDR3 contains 15 residues. V lost 1 base and J lost 7, with 14 bases in between. CDR3 amino acids: CASSQATRLANEQFF. The CDR3 DNA reads as TGCGCCAGCAGCCAAGCTACTAGACTGGCGAATGAGCAGTTCTTC.

V is TRBV19 and J is TRBJ2-7; 11 bases are shared with TRBD2. CDR1 is LNHDA, CDR2 SQIVND, per germline (reference sequence). This CDR3 region has 15 residues. V trimming: 5 bases; J trimming: 2 bases; junction bases outside the gene matches: 5. This chain's CDR3 is CASSALAGGTYEQYF. The CDR3 bases are TGTGCCAGTAGTGCCCTAGCGGGAGGAACCTACGAGCAGTACTTC. Together with reference TRBV19 and TRBJ2-7, the CDR3 gives the full variable domain: DGGITQSPKYLFRKEGQNVTLSCEQNLNHDAMYWYRQDPGQGLRLIYYSQIVNDFQKGDIAEGYSVSREKKESFPLTVTSAQKNPTAFYLCASSALAGGTYEQYFGPGTRLTVT.

The CDR3 DNA reads as TGCGCCAGCAGCTTGGTTACAGGGTTGGACACCGGGGAGCTGTTTTTT. It is translated as CASSLVTGLDTGELFF. V gene TRBV5-1 combines with J gene TRBJ2-2, with D perhaps TRBD1 (6 bases). The CDR3 has 16 residues. The V end was cut by 0 bases, the J end by 3 bases, with 12 bases between. Germline CDR1 SGHRS, CDR2 YFSETQ.

The chain links TRBV11-3 to TRBJ2-1; 12 bases match TRBD2. Germline lookup yields CDR1 SGHNT and CDR2 YENEEA. V lost 1 base and J lost 10; bases outside the gene matches: 11. This CDR3 is built from 17 residues. CDR3: CASSLAPFLAGGIEQFF. CDR3 DNA sequence: TGTGCCAGCAGCTTAGCCCCCTTTCTAGCGGGGGGGATAGAGCAGTTCTTC.

This chain links TRBV10-3 with TRBJ1-4, with TRBD1 matching 7 bases. The CDR3 totals 16 residues. Germline V lookup: CDR1 ENHRY, CDR2 SYGVKD. Losses at the gene ends were 4 bases for V and 3 bases for J; bases not matched to a gene: 8. The CDR3 sequence is CAISGSGQRPNEKLFF. CDR3 sequence (DNA): TGTGCCATCAGTGGATCGGGACAGAGGCCTAATGAAAAACTGTTTTTT.

V and J are TRBV12-5 and TRBJ1-1; maybe TRBD1 (5 bases). V gave up 8 bases and J gave up 1 base, with 11 bases separating them. Germline CDR1 LGHNT, CDR2 FRNRAP. This CDR3 spans 13 amino acids. In nucleotides, the CDR3 is TGTGCTAGTCCGGTGGGGCCGAACACTGAAGCTTTCTTT. As protein: CASPVGPNTEAFF.

About this clone: Other DNA sequences from this sample encode an identical CDR3 as well. The chain uses TRBV9 and TRBJ2-3; tentative D call: TRBD2 (6 bases). The germline CDR1 and CDR2 sequences are SGDLS and YYNGEE. Trimming removed 2 bases at V and 1 base at J, with 8 bases between. This CDR3 region has 14 residues. The CDR3 here is CASSVGGRTDTQYF. CDR3 DNA: TGTGCCAGCAGCGTCGGGGGTCGCACAGATACGCAGTATTTT.

The chain has TRBV9 and TRBJ1-2; TRBD1 is a possible D gene (5 bases). This CDR3 has 14 amino acids. Germline V gene lookup returns CDR1 SGDLS and CDR2 YYNGEE. V was trimmed by 2 bases and J by 8 bases, leaving 16 bases between them. CDR3 in amino acids: CASSVAGGDRGYTF. In DNA form, the CDR3 reads TGTGCCAGCAGCGTCGCCGGAGGGGATAGGGGCTACACCTTC.

V is TRBV2 and J is TRBJ2-4; TRBD2 matches at 11 bases. V shed 6 bases and J 0 bases; nucleotides not matched to a gene: 7. Germline CDR1 is SNHLY and CDR2 is FYNNEI. The CDR3 runs to 17 residues. CDR3 bases: TGTGCCAGCAGCCGAGGGGGACTAGCGGTAGCCAAAAACATTCAGTACTTC. This translates into CASSRGGLAVAKNIQYF.